The 22 T cell receptor beta chains given below trace back to one sample, sequenced in a study of shared clonotypes between healthy human individuals. The assay was immunoSEQ multiplex PCR, and TCRdb's table has in-frame clones only and misses some. The sample holds more than 1,200,000 clones, approximately 98.5% seen once. The specimen sequenced was naive CD4+ T cells sorted from blood. The subset: CD45RA+ positively selected. The origin of the receptors is a man aged 25-40 years in good health.

This chain connects TRBV7-9 to TRBJ1-1; the D gene is possibly TRBD1 (6 bases). CDR3 size: 13 residues. Between the trimmed V and J ends, which lost 6 bases and 8 bases, there was a span of 16 bases. Germline loops: CDR1 SEHNR, CDR2 FQNEAQ (reference sequence). In DNA form, the CDR3 reads TGTGCCAGCAGGGAGGTCCAGGGGACCGAAGCTTTCTTT. It codes for CASREVQGTEAFF.

This clone was detected once. The rearrangement joins TRBV5-1 to TRBJ2-5; maybe TRBD1 (5 bases). The germline V and J ends were trimmed by 4 bases and 2 bases, with 18 bases remaining between them. CDR1 is SGHRS and CDR2 is YFSETQ in the germline V gene. This CDR3 contains 16 residues. The CDR3 sequence: CASSKPRLSGQETQYF. DNA of the CDR3: TGCGCCAGCAGCAAACCCAGGCTGTCAGGGCAAGAGACCCAGTACTTC.

As for this clone: The identical CDR3 is also encoded by other nucleotide sequences in the sample. The rearrangement joins TRBV27 to TRBJ2-2; no reliable D call. Looked up from germline, CDR1 is MNHEY and CDR2 is SMNVEV (reference sequence). The germline V and J ends were trimmed by 2 bases and 2 bases, with 3 bases remaining between them. The CDR3 is 13 amino acids. The CDR3 DNA reads as TGTGCCAGCAGTTTACCTAACACCGGGGAGCTGTTTTTT. Protein product: CASSLPNTGELFF.

The rearrangement uses TRBV5-1 and TRBJ2-5; 9 bases agree with TRBD1. The CDR3 loop spans 15 amino acids. Germline loops: CDR1 SGHRS, CDR2 YFSETQ. The junction had 7 bases not matched to a gene; V was cut back by 4 bases and J by 3 bases. CDR3 loop: CASSQRDREKETQYF. DNA of the CDR3: TGCGCCAGCAGCCAGCGGGACAGGGAAAAAGAGACCCAGTACTTC. The complete variable domain, with remaining parts taken from reference TRBV5-1 and TRBJ2-5, reads KAGVTQTPRYLIKTRGQQVTLSCSPISGHRSVSWYQQTPGQGLQFLFEYFSETQRNKGNFPGRFSGRQFSNSRSEMNVSTLELGDSALYLCASSQRDREKETQYFGPGTRLLVL.

The genes are TRBV4-2 and TRBJ2-3; 14 bases are a match to TRBD2. There are 18 residues in the CDR3. Trimming took 4 bases from V and 1 from J; bases not matched to a gene: 7. CDR1 is LGHNA and CDR2 is YNFKEQ in the germline V gene. CDR3 region: CASSPGLAGEGGTDTQYF. The CDR3 DNA sequence: TGTGCCAGCAGCCCGGGACTAGCGGGAGAGGGGGGCACAGATACGCAGTATTTT.

This chain links TRBV5-6 with TRBJ2-3; a weak D match, TRBD2 (6 bases). V dropped 4 bases and J dropped 6 bases, with 12 bases sitting between them. CDR3 length equals 13 residues. CDR1 SGHDT and CDR2 YYEEEE come from the germline V gene. CDR3 in amino acids: CASSRGTPDTQYF. The CDR3 DNA is TGTGCCAGCAGCCGCGGGACCCCCGATACGCAGTATTTT.

This clone showed up just once. V usage is TRBV18 and J usage is TRBJ1-4; 8 nucleotides agree with TRBD1. V shed 6 bases, J shed 8 bases, and the junction held 14 bases outside the gene matches. The germline CDR1 and CDR2 sequences are KGHSH and LQKENI. The CDR3 is 16 amino acids. In DNA, the CDR3 is TGTGCCAGCTCCCCAAGGACGACAGGGGTTTGGGAAAAACTGTTTTTT. Residues: CASSPRTTGVWEKLFF.

The sample holds one count of this clone. This chain connects TRBV15 to TRBJ2-2, with TRBD1 matching 8 bases. Unmatched junction bases numbered 6, after V lost 5 bases and J lost 4 bases. This CDR3 has 15 residues. Germline-derived CDR1 and CDR2 are LNHNV and YYDKDF (reference sequence). CDR3 in DNA: TGTGCCACCAGCCGGGACAGGACGCGCACCGGGGAGCTGTTTTTT. It encodes CATSRDRTRTGELFF.

The table lists this clone with a count of one. V usage is TRBV5-6 and J usage is TRBJ2-3; 14 bases map to TRBD2. This CDR3 contains 16 residues. Germline lookup yields CDR1 SGHDT and CDR2 YYEEEE. The V gene end was trimmed by 4 bases and the J gene end by 10 bases; junction bases not matched to a gene: 11. DNA for the CDR3: TGTGCCAGCAGCGTCCGGACTAGCGGGAGGCTTCGATCGCAGTATTTT. Translated: CASSVRTSGRLRSQYF. Drawing the rest from reference TRBV5-6 and TRBJ2-3, the complete variable domain is DAGVTQSPTHLIKTRGQQVTLRCSPKSGHDTVSWYQQALGQGPQFIFQYYEEEERQRGNFPDRFSGHQFPNYSSELNVNALLLGDSALYLCASSVRTSGRLRSQYFGPGTRLTVL.

The chain combines TRBV5-6 with TRBJ1-5; 8 nucleotides align to TRBD1. The CDR3 loop spans 16 amino acids. The trim removed 4 bases at V and 0 bases at J, leaving 6 bases unmatched. Germline V CDR1 and CDR2: SGHDT, YYEEEE. The CDR3 nucleotides read TGTGCCAGCAGCGTACAGGGGGTTGGTAGCAATCAGCCCCAGCATTTT. It encodes CASSVQGVGSNQPQHF.

CDR3 loop: CASSSDGSFYNEQFF. Written as DNA, the CDR3 is TGTGCCAGCAGCTCAGACGGGAGTTTCTACAATGAGCAGTTCTTC. The V and J genes are TRBV13 and TRBJ2-1, with a tentative D call TRBD2 (6 bases). This CDR3 comprises 15 residues. Trimming stripped 4 bases from V and 3 bases from J, with 13 bases between. Looked up from germline, CDR1 is PRHDT and CDR2 is FYEKMQ (reference sequence).

The rearrangement links TRBV5-1 to TRBJ2-3, with a tentative D call TRBD2 (5 bases). This CDR3 has 13 amino acids. V lost 5 bases, J lost 7 bases, and 14 bases lay in between. CDR1 SGHRS and CDR2 YFSETQ come from the germline V gene. The CDR3 protein is CASRPSPGYTQYF. For the CDR3, the DNA is TGCGCCAGCAGACCCTCCCCGGGGTATACGCAGTATTTT.

This chain joins TRBV7-2 and TRBJ2-5; the D call may be TRBD1 or TRBD2 (7 bases each). Germline loops: CDR1 SGHTA, CDR2 FQGNSA. The CDR3 has 17 amino acids. Trimming took off 3 bases at V and 4 bases at J, with 21 bases between the two ends. The CDR3 DNA sequence: TGTGCCAGCAGCTTCCGGACGACAGGGAGGGGCGTAGAGACCCAGTACTTC. This encodes CASSFRTTGRGVETQYF.

The chain combines TRBV28 with TRBJ2-5; a possible D gene is TRBD1 (5 bases). The germline gives CDR1 MDHEN, CDR2 SYDVKM. V lost 6 bases and J 2 bases, leaving 10 bases between the germline ends. CDR3 length equals 13 residues. The CDR3 sequence is CASSTDSQETQYF. As DNA, the CDR3 is TGTGCCAGCAGCACCGACAGTCAAGAGACCCAGTACTTC.

This clone was counted a few times. Other DNA sequences in this sample translate to the same CDR3. The J gene is TRBJ1-1, the V gene TRBV5-1; D call uncertain. V was clipped by 0 bases and J by 2 bases, with 5 bases between them. The CDR3 loop spans 13 amino acids. Germline V gene lookup returns CDR1 SGHRS and CDR2 YFSETQ. The DNA for the CDR3 is TGCGCCAGCAGCTTGGGGGGAAACACTGAAGCTTTCTTT. Translation gives CASSLGGNTEAFF. Combining the CDR3 with reference TRBV5-1 and TRBJ1-1 gives the whole variable domain KAGVTQTPRYLIKTRGQQVTLSCSPISGHRSVSWYQQTPGQGLQFLFEYFSETQRNKGNFPGRFSGRQFSNSRSEMNVSTLELGDSALYLCASSLGGNTEAFFGQGTRLTVV.

Here the CDR3 reads CASSPNLGINTEAFF. The CDR3 DNA follows: TGTGCCAGCTCACCAAATCTGGGGATAAACACTGAAGCTTTCTTT. The V gene is TRBV18, the J gene TRBJ1-1; unclear D gene. The germline V gene has CDR1 KGHSH and CDR2 LQKENI. The germline V and J ends were trimmed by 2 bases and 2 bases, with 12 bases remaining between them. The CDR3 consists of 15 residues.

J is TRBJ2-7 and V is TRBV9, with TRBD2 identical over 10 bases. CDR3 size: 15 residues. CDR1 and CDR2 from the germline V gene are SGDLS and YYNGEE. The trim removed 4 bases at V and 3 bases at J, leaving 7 bases unmatched. CDR3 region: CASSTTAGGYYEQYF. The CDR3 region has the DNA TGTGCCAGCAGCACCACAGCGGGAGGGTACTACGAGCAGTACTTC.

This chain joins TRBV11-2 and TRBJ2-7; 9 positions match TRBD1. V was clipped by 1 base and J by 4 bases; unmatched bases: 11. The germline CDR1 and CDR2 sequences are SGHAT and FQNNGV. The length of the CDR3 is 17 residues. The CDR3 loop is CASSLARAGTGKYEQYF. DNA for the CDR3: TGTGCCAGCAGCTTAGCCCGAGCGGGGACAGGGAAGTACGAGCAGTACTTC.

This sequence joins TRBV30 and TRBJ2-3; possible D gene TRBD2, 6 bases. The CDR3 length is 14 residues. V was cut by 4 bases and J by 0 bases, with 11 bases left in between. Germline values: CDR1 GTSNPN, CDR2 SVGIG (reference sequence). CDR3 residues: CAWTLSGSTDTQYF. CDR3 bases: TGTGCCTGGACCTTAAGCGGGAGCACAGATACGCAGTATTTT.

The V call is TRBV18, the J call TRBJ2-1; perhaps TRBD2 as D (5 bases). Trimming pared 4 bases from V and 10 bases from J, leaving 14 bases between. From germline, CDR1 is KGHSH and CDR2 LQKENI. The CDR3 consists of 13 residues. CDR3 in amino acids: CASSLPPGKEQFF. The CDR3 coding sequence is TGTGCCAGCTCACTACCCCCCGGGAAGGAGCAGTTCTTC.

This clone was detected only once. The CDR3 sequence is CSARLGGNTEAFF. In DNA form, the CDR3 reads TGCAGCGCCCGACTAGGCGGGAATACTGAAGCTTTCTTT. The chain uses TRBV29-1 and TRBJ1-1; D not resolved. V lost 7 bases and J lost 5, with 17 bases in between. This CDR3 contains 13 residues. Per germline, CDR1 SQVTM and CDR2 ANQGSEA.

CDR3 nucleotide sequence: TGCGCCAGCAGCTTGTCGTTCCGGGGGACTGAAGCTTTCTTT. As protein: CASSLSFRGTEAFF. V gene TRBV5-1 combines with J gene TRBJ1-1; D is possibly TRBD1 (5 bases). This CDR3 is built from 14 residues. Trimming shortened V by 1 base and J by 5 bases, and 12 bases separated the two germline ends. CDR1 and CDR2 (germline): SGHRS, YFSETQ.